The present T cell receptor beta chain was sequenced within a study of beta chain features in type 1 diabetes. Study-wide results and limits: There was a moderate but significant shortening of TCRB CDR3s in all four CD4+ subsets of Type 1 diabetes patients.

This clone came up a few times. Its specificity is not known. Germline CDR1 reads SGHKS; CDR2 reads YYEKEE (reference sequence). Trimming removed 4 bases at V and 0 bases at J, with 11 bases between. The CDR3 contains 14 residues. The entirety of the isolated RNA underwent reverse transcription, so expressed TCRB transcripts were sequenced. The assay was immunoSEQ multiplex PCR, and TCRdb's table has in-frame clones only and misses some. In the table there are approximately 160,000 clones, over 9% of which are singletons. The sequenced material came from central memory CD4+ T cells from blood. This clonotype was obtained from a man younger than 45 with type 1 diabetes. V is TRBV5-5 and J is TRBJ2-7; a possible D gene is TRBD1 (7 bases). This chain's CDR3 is CASSLQGGSYEQYF. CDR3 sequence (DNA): TGTGCCAGCAGCCTCCAGGGGGGCTCCTACGAGCAGTACTTC.